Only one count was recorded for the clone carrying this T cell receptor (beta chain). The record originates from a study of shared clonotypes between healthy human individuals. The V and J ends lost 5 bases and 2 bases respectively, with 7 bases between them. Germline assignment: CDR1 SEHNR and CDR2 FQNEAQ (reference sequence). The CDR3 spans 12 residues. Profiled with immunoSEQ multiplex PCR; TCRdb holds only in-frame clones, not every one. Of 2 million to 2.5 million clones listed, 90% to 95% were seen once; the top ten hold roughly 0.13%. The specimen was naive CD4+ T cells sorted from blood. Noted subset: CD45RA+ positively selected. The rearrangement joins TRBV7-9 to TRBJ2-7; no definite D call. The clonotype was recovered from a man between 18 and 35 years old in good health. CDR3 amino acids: CASSPLTYEQYF. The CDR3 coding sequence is TGTGCCAGCAGCCCCCTGACCTACGAGCAGTACTTC. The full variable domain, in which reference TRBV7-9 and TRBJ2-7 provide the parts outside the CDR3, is DTGVSQNPRHKITKRGQNVTFRCDPISEHNRLYWYRQTLGQGPEFLTYFQNEAQLEKSRLLSDRFSAERPKGSFSTLEIQRTEQGDSAMYLCASSPLTYEQYFGPGTRLTVT.